This T cell receptor beta chain derives from a study of T cell changes during pregnancy in multiple sclerosis. The table came from immunoSEQ multiplex PCR; TCRdb's copy has only in-frame clones and leaves some out. The sample contains some 61,000 clones, about 90% of which appear only once. The material was peripheral blood, obtained in the second trimester of pregnancy. This sequence was found in a female donor with multiple sclerosis, enrolled in a pregnancy study.

DNA of the CDR3: TGTGCCAGCAGCCTGGGACGGGGGTCCCACGAGCAGTACTTC. It encodes CASSLGRGSHEQYF. This rearrangement joins TRBV7-3 to TRBJ2-7; possible D gene TRBD2, 6 bases. The length of the CDR3 is 14 residues. Trimming stripped 5 bases from V and 5 bases from J, with 16 bases between. Germline V CDR1 and CDR2: SGHTA, FQGTGA.